Described below is a single T cell receptor beta chain sequence and its context. Reverse transcription of roughly 0.5 to 1 ug RNA was performed with random hexamers. From the immunoSEQ multiplex PCR reads, TCRdb called clonotypes with MiXCR, one entry per CDR3 protein. This sample carries about 130,000 distinct CDR3 sequences, about 95% of them seen once, and the ten largest clones take roughly 0.11%. Trimming took 6 bases from V and 5 from J; bases not matched to a gene: 7. This CDR3 contains 15 residues. Germline V gene lookup returns CDR1 DFQATT and CDR2 SNEGSKA (reference sequence). The sample originates from a study of CD8 T cells in Susac syndrome. CD8+ and CD4+ T cells from blood underwent TCR beta sequencing.

The V and J genes are TRBV20-1 and TRBJ2-1; 13 nucleotides agree with TRBD2. The source material was CD4+ T cells from PBMCs. This clonotype originated in a human donor in good health. This CDR3 is CSARTSGGPNNEQFF. The CDR3, as DNA: TGCAGTGCCCGGACTAGCGGGGGACCGAACAATGAGCAGTTCTTC.